This is a list of T cell receptor beta chains from one sample in a study of cytomegalovirus exposure and HLA in healthy donors. Some clones are missing from TCRdb's copy, which holds only in-frame ones; the method was immunoSEQ multiplex PCR. The sample holds 150,000 to 200,000 clones, around 78% seen once. Material for sequencing was PBMCs. The receptors derive from a man aged 40-55 years in good health and CMV-seronegative. Both conserved end residues are part of each CDR3. Fields, in order: V gene, clone size, D gene, J gene, CDR3 protein, CDR3 DNA. D genes are given only for firm matches. Rows may omit the clone size; those that give it use once, few, many or a size class.

v_call: TRBV5-4; clone_size: -; d_call: -; j_call: TRBJ2-6; cdr3_aa: CASSLEGDSGANVLTF; cdr3_nt: TGTGCCAGCAGCTTGGAGGGGGACTCTGGGGCCAACGTCCTGACTTTC
v_call: TRBV7-9; clone_size: -; d_call: TRBD1; j_call: TRBJ2-5; cdr3_aa: CASSLPRQGPQETQYF; cdr3_nt: TGTGCCAGCAGCTTACCAAGACAGGGGCCCCAAGAGACCCAGTACTTC
v_call: TRBV29-1; clone_size: -; d_call: TRBD1; j_call: TRBJ1-1; cdr3_aa: CSAWDSTNTEAFF; cdr3_nt: TGCAGCGCATGGGACAGCACCAACACTGAAGCTTTCTTT
v_call: TRBV7-9; clone_size: -; d_call: -; j_call: TRBJ1-1; cdr3_aa: CASSYGGRRVTEAFF; cdr3_nt: TGTGCCAGCAGCTACGGGGGTCGAAGGGTCACTGAAGCTTTCTTT
v_call: TRBV5-1; clone_size: -; d_call: -; j_call: TRBJ1-1; cdr3_aa: CASSLSRADTEAFF; cdr3_nt: TGCGCCAGCAGCTTGAGCAGGGCTGACACTGAAGCTTTCTTT
v_call: TRBV9; clone_size: -; d_call: -; j_call: TRBJ2-1; cdr3_aa: CASSVGGGISYNEQLF; cdr3_nt: -
v_call: TRBV7-9; clone_size: few; d_call: -; j_call: TRBJ1-2; cdr3_aa: CASSRGGSGYTF; cdr3_nt: TGTGCCAGCAGCCGAGGGGGATCTGGCTACACCTTC
v_call: TRBV5-1; clone_size: -; d_call: -; j_call: TRBJ1-4; cdr3_aa: CASSLSGTNEKLFF; cdr3_nt: TGCGCCAGCAGCTTGTCAGGGACTAATGAAAAACTGTTTTTT
v_call: TRBV7-8; clone_size: -; d_call: TRBD1; j_call: TRBJ2-7; cdr3_aa: CASSWTGLGEQYF; cdr3_nt: TGTGCCAGCAGCTGGACAGGGCTCGGCGAGCAGTACTTC
v_call: TRBV19; clone_size: once; d_call: TRBD1; j_call: TRBJ2-7; cdr3_aa: CASSDRGYEQYF; cdr3_nt: TGTGCCAGTAGTGACAGGGGGTACGAGCAGTACTTC
v_call: TRBV9; clone_size: few; d_call: TRBD2; j_call: TRBJ2-5; cdr3_aa: CASSSRLAEGTQYF; cdr3_nt: TGTGCCAGCAGCTCCCGACTAGCGGAGGGGACCCAGTACTTC
v_call: TRBV7-9; clone_size: -; d_call: TRBD1; j_call: TRBJ1-5; cdr3_aa: CSSSLGTGNPNQPQHF; cdr3_nt: TGTTCCAGCAGCCTCGGGACAGGGAACCCAAATCAGCCCCAGCATTTT
v_call: TRBV11-1; clone_size: -; d_call: -; j_call: TRBJ1-3; cdr3_aa: CASSLRQASGNTIYF; cdr3_nt: TGTGCCAGCAGCTTAAGACAGGCCTCTGGAAACACCATATATTTT
v_call: TRBV7-9; clone_size: -; d_call: TRBD1; j_call: TRBJ2-7; cdr3_aa: CSSSPTWDRASEQYF; cdr3_nt: TGTTCCAGCAGCCCTACTTGGGACAGGGCGTCCGAGCAGTACTTC
v_call: TRBV5-4; clone_size: -; d_call: -; j_call: TRBJ2-2; cdr3_aa: CASSPPRSGELFF; cdr3_nt: TGTGCCAGCAGCCCCCCTAGATCCGGGGAGCTGTTTTTT
v_call: TRBV6-5; clone_size: -; d_call: -; j_call: TRBJ1-2; cdr3_aa: CASSYSSQFSYGYTF; cdr3_nt: TGTGCCAGCAGTTACTCATCTCAGTTCTCTTATGGCTACACCTTC
v_call: TRBV9; clone_size: once; d_call: TRBD1; j_call: TRBJ1-1; cdr3_aa: CASSVGQGSPEAFF; cdr3_nt: TGTGCCAGCAGCGTGGGACAGGGGTCCCCTGAAGCTTTCTTT
v_call: TRBV7-9; clone_size: -; d_call: TRBD2; j_call: TRBJ2-2; cdr3_aa: CASSHGGNRRTGELFF; cdr3_nt: TGTGCCAGCAGCCACGGGGGGAATCGTAGGACCGGGGAGCTGTTTTTT
v_call: TRBV18; clone_size: -; d_call: TRBD1; j_call: TRBJ2-6; cdr3_aa: CASSRGQANSGANVLTF; cdr3_nt: TGTGCCAGCTCACGCGGACAGGCAAACTCTGGGGCCAACGTCCTGACTTTC
v_call: TRBV6-5; clone_size: few; d_call: -; j_call: TRBJ1-1; cdr3_aa: CASSQGLRAEAFF; cdr3_nt: TGTGCCAGCTCACAGGGTCTAAGGGCTGAAGCTTTCTTT
v_call: TRBV11-3; clone_size: -; d_call: -; j_call: TRBJ2-3; cdr3_aa: CASSLSTDTQYF; cdr3_nt: TGTGCCAGCAGCCTTAGCACAGATACGCAGTATTTT
v_call: TRBV18; clone_size: -; d_call: -; j_call: TRBJ2-1; cdr3_aa: CASSPLPGLYNEQFF; cdr3_nt: TGTGCCAGCTCACCCCTGCCAGGGCTCTACAATGAGCAGTTCTTC
v_call: TRBV9; clone_size: -; d_call: -; j_call: TRBJ1-4; cdr3_aa: CASSVAWQGNEKLFF; cdr3_nt: TGTGCCAGCAGCGTAGCTTGGCAGGGGAATGAAAAACTGTTTTTT
v_call: TRBV30; clone_size: -; d_call: -; j_call: TRBJ1-1; cdr3_aa: CAWRWGGSEAFF; cdr3_nt: TGTGCCTGGAGGTGGGGGGGGTCTGAAGCTTTCTTT
v_call: TRBV5-1; clone_size: -; d_call: -; j_call: TRBJ2-5; cdr3_aa: CASSLFTGQETQYF; cdr3_nt: TGCGCCAGCAGCTTATTCACAGGGCAAGAGACCCAGTACTTC
v_call: TRBV28; clone_size: -; d_call: TRBD1; j_call: TRBJ2-3; cdr3_aa: CASRVPGTGPGDTQYF; cdr3_nt: TGTGCCAGCAGGGTACCCGGGACAGGGCCGGGAGATACGCAGTATTTT
v_call: TRBV14; clone_size: -; d_call: -; j_call: TRBJ2-6; cdr3_aa: CASSQDLGQTSGANVLTF; cdr3_nt: TGTGCCAGCAGCCAAGATCTAGGACAGACCTCTGGGGCCAACGTCCTGACTTTC
v_call: TRBV7-2; clone_size: -; d_call: TRBD1; j_call: TRBJ1-2; cdr3_aa: CASSAQDRPTYGYTF; cdr3_nt: TGTGCCAGCAGCGCCCAGGACAGGCCGACCTATGGCTACACCTTC
v_call: TRBV6-1; clone_size: -; d_call: TRBD1; j_call: TRBJ1-5; cdr3_aa: CASRAGTGGGQPQHF; cdr3_nt: TGTGCCAGCAGGGCCGGGACAGGGGGCGGTCAGCCCCAGCATTTT
v_call: TRBV27; clone_size: -; d_call: -; j_call: TRBJ1-6; cdr3_aa: CASSFVPQGSPLHF; cdr3_nt: TGTGCCAGCAGTTTTGTCCCTCAGGGCTCACCCCTCCACTTT
v_call: TRBV19; clone_size: -; d_call: -; j_call: TRBJ1-1; cdr3_aa: CASSISDIRNSEAFF; cdr3_nt: TGTGCCAGTAGTATTTCGGACATTCGGAACAGTGAAGCTTTCTTT
v_call: TRBV9; clone_size: -; d_call: TRBD1; j_call: TRBJ2-3; cdr3_aa: CASSVTTGGRGDTQYF; cdr3_nt: TGTGCCAGCAGCGTAACAACAGGGGGTCGGGGTGATACGCAGTATTTT
v_call: TRBV7-9; clone_size: -; d_call: -; j_call: TRBJ2-2; cdr3_aa: CSSTGNRDIKTGELFF; cdr3_nt: TGTTCCAGCACCGGAAACCGGGACATTAAGACCGGGGAGCTGTTTTTT
v_call: TRBV11-2; clone_size: -; d_call: -; j_call: TRBJ2-3; cdr3_aa: CASSLVLADTQYF; cdr3_nt: TGTGCCAGCAGCTTAGTTTTAGCAGATACGCAGTATTTT
v_call: TRBV10-2; clone_size: once; d_call: TRBD2; j_call: TRBJ2-2; cdr3_aa: CASSGGGVFRATGELFF; cdr3_nt: TGCGCCAGCAGTGGGGGGGGAGTGTTCAGGGCCACCGGGGAGCTGTTTTTT
v_call: TRBV30; clone_size: -; d_call: -; j_call: TRBJ1-1; cdr3_aa: CAWSVRRDAEAFF; cdr3_nt: TGTGCCTGGAGTGTACGGAGAGACGCTGAAGCTTTCTTT
v_call: TRBV10-3; clone_size: few; d_call: TRBD1; j_call: TRBJ2-7; cdr3_aa: CAISERGGEHGEQYF; cdr3_nt: TGTGCCATCAGTGAGCGAGGGGGCGAGCACGGTGAGCAGTACTTC
v_call: TRBV19; clone_size: once; d_call: TRBD2; j_call: TRBJ2-7; cdr3_aa: CASTRQGTSGSSYEQYF; cdr3_nt: TGTGCCAGTACCCGACAAGGAACTAGCGGATCCTCCTACGAGCAGTACTTC
v_call: TRBV6-1; clone_size: -; d_call: TRBD1; j_call: TRBJ1-5; cdr3_aa: CASSYGTGYQPQHF; cdr3_nt: TGTGCCAGCAGTTATGGGACAGGGTATCAGCCCCAGCATTTT
v_call: TRBV7-9; clone_size: -; d_call: TRBD1; j_call: TRBJ2-7; cdr3_aa: CSSSLIRRTGDSDEQYF; cdr3_nt: TGTTCCAGCAGCTTAATTCGTCGGACAGGGGACTCTGACGAGCAGTACTTC
v_call: TRBV6-6; clone_size: once; d_call: -; j_call: TRBJ1-1; cdr3_aa: CASSSGSRSEEAFF; cdr3_nt: TGTGCCAGCAGCTCAGGGTCCAGATCGGAAGAAGCTTTCTTT
v_call: TRBV19; clone_size: -; d_call: -; j_call: TRBJ2-3; cdr3_aa: CASSMEGLADTQYF; cdr3_nt: TGTGCCAGTAGTATGGAGGGGCTCGCAGATACGCAGTATTTT
v_call: TRBV7-7; clone_size: -; d_call: -; j_call: TRBJ2-5; cdr3_aa: CASSLGFGPKETQYF; cdr3_nt: TGTGCCAGCAGCTTAGGGTTTGGGCCTAAAGAGACCCAGTACTTC
v_call: TRBV30; clone_size: -; d_call: TRBD1; j_call: TRBJ1-2; cdr3_aa: CAWGDRRQGPGYTF; cdr3_nt: TGTGCCTGGGGGGACAGGAGACAGGGCCCAGGCTACACCTTC
v_call: TRBV4-2; clone_size: -; d_call: TRBD1; j_call: TRBJ2-5; cdr3_aa: CASNSWTGEETQYF; cdr3_nt: TGTGCCAGCAACTCCTGGACAGGGGAAGAGACCCAGTACTTC
v_call: TRBV19; clone_size: -; d_call: -; j_call: TRBJ2-1; cdr3_aa: CASSIDHEGGGSYNEQFF; cdr3_nt: TGTGCCAGTAGTATAGATCATGAGGGAGGGGGCTCCTACAATGAGCAGTTCTTC
v_call: TRBV27; clone_size: -; d_call: -; j_call: TRBJ1-3; cdr3_aa: CASSVRSGNTIYF; cdr3_nt: TGTGCCAGCAGTGTCCGCTCTGGAAACACCATATATTTT
v_call: TRBV10-3; clone_size: -; d_call: -; j_call: TRBJ2-3; cdr3_aa: CAISGTDTDTQYF; cdr3_nt: TGTGCCATCAGTGGTACAGATACAGATACGCAGTATTTT
v_call: TRBV6-6; clone_size: -; d_call: -; j_call: TRBJ1-2; cdr3_aa: CASSGSGNYGYTF; cdr3_nt: TGTGCCAGCAGTGGGTCAGGGAACTATGGCTACACCTTC
v_call: TRBV27; clone_size: -; d_call: -; j_call: TRBJ2-5; cdr3_aa: CASSPYLYQETQYF; cdr3_nt: TGTGCCAGCAGTCCTTACCTATATCAAGAGACCCAGTACTTC
v_call: TRBV18; clone_size: -; d_call: -; j_call: TRBJ1-5; cdr3_aa: CASSPWGVNNQPQHF; cdr3_nt: TGTGCCAGCTCACCGTGGGGGGTTAACAATCAGCCCCAGCATTTT
v_call: TRBV28; clone_size: once; d_call: TRBD1; j_call: TRBJ1-2; cdr3_aa: CASLPPGGQGVSNGYTF; cdr3_nt: TGTGCCAGCCTACCCCCCGGAGGACAGGGGGTTTCGAATGGCTACACCTTC
v_call: TRBV5-4; clone_size: few; d_call: -; j_call: TRBJ2-7; cdr3_aa: CASSSQQGRSYEQYF; cdr3_nt: TGTGCCAGCAGCTCACAACAGGGTCGGTCCTACGAGCAGTACTTC
v_call: TRBV7-9; clone_size: -; d_call: TRBD1; j_call: TRBJ2-7; cdr3_aa: CSSSLDTGGRSEQYF; cdr3_nt: TGTTCCAGCAGCTTAGACACAGGGGGACGCAGCGAGCAGTACTTC
v_call: TRBV28; clone_size: -; d_call: -; j_call: TRBJ2-5; cdr3_aa: CASSTLDTSQYF; cdr3_nt: TGTGCCAGCAGCACCCTGGACACCAGCCAGTACTTC
v_call: TRBV7-9; clone_size: once; d_call: -; j_call: TRBJ2-1; cdr3_aa: CASSLAPPHEQFF; cdr3_nt: TGTGCCAGCAGCTTAGCCCCTCCCCATGAGCAGTTCTTC
v_call: TRBV14; clone_size: -; d_call: TRBD1; j_call: TRBJ2-7; cdr3_aa: CASSPWDSYEQYF; cdr3_nt: TGTGCCAGCAGCCCCTGGGACAGCTACGAGCAGTACTTC
v_call: TRBV7-6; clone_size: -; d_call: -; j_call: TRBJ1-5; cdr3_aa: CASSLDRNSNQPQHF; cdr3_nt: TGTGCCAGCAGCTTAGACAGGAATAGCAATCAGCCCCAGCATTTT
v_call: TRBV5-1; clone_size: -; d_call: -; j_call: TRBJ1-5; cdr3_aa: CASSLGGDNSNQPQHF; cdr3_nt: TGCGCCAGCAGCTTGGGGGGGGATAATAGCAATCAGCCCCAGCATTTT